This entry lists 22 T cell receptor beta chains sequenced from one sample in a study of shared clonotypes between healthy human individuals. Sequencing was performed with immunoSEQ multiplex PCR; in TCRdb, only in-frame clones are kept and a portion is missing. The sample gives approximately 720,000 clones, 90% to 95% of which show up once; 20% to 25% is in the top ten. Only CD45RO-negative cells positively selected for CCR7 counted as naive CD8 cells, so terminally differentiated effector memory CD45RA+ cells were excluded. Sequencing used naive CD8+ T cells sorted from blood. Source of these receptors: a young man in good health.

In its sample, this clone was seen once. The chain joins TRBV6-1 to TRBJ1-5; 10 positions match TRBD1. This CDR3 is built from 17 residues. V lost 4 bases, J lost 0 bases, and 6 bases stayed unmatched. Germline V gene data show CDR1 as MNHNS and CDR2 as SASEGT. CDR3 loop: CASSAGTGVYSNQPQHF. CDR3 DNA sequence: TGTGCCAGCAGTGCCGGGACAGGGGTGTATAGCAATCAGCCCCAGCATTTT.

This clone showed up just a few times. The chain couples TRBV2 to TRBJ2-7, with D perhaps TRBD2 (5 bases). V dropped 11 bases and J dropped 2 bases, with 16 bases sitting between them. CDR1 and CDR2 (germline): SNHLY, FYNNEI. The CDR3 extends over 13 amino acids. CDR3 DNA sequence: TGTGCCCACGGCCGGGGAGCGACCTACGAGCAGTACTTC. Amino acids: CAHGRGATYEQYF.

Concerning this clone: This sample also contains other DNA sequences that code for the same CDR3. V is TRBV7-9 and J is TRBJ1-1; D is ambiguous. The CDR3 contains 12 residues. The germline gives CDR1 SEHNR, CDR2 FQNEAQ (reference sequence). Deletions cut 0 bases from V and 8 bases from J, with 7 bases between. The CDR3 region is CASSLAVGEAFF. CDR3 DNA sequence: TGTGCCAGCAGCTTAGCCGTAGGGGAAGCTTTCTTT.

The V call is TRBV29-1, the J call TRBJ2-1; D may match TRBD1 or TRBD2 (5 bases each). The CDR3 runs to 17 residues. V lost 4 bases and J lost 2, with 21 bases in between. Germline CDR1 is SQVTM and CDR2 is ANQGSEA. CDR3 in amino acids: CSVGGIYRDATYNEQFF. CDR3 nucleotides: TGCAGCGTTGGGGGGATTTATCGGGACGCTACCTACAATGAGCAGTTCTTC.

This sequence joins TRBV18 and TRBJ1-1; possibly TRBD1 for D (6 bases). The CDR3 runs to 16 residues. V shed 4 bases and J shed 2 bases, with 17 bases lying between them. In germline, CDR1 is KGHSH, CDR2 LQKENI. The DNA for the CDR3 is TGTGCCAGCTCACTCGACACAGGCGGGACAAACACTGAAGCTTTCTTT. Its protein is CASSLDTGGTNTEAFF.

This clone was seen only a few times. CDR3 nucleotides: TGTGCCAGCAGTGATCCGGCTTCCGGGACGGCCGGGGAGCTGTTTTTT. Translating gives CASSDPASGTAGELFF. The chain employs TRBV2 and TRBJ2-2; D possibly matches TRBD1 or TRBD2 (5 bases each). In germline, CDR1 is SNHLY, CDR2 FYNNEI. V was clipped by 3 bases and J by 6 bases, with 17 bases between them. The CDR3 contains 16 residues.

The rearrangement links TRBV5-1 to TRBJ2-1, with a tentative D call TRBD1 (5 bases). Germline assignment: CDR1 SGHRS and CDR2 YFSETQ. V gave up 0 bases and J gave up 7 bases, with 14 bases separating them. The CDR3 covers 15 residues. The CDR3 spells CASSLGFREGNEQFF. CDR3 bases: TGCGCCAGCAGCTTGGGGTTCAGGGAAGGGAATGAGCAGTTCTTC.

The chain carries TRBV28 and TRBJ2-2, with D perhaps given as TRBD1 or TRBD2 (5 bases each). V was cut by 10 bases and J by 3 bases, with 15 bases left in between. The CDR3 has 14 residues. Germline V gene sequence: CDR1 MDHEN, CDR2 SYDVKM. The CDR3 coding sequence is TGTGCCACCGAGGACCGAGGGGACACCGGGGAGCTGTTTTTT. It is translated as CATEDRGDTGELFF.

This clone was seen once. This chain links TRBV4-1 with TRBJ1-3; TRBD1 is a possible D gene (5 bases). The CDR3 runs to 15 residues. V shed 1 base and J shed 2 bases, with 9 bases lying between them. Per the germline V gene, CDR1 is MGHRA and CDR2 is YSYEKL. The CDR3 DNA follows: TGCGCCAGCAGCCAAGGACAGTTAACTGGAAACACCATATATTTT. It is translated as CASSQGQLTGNTIYF.

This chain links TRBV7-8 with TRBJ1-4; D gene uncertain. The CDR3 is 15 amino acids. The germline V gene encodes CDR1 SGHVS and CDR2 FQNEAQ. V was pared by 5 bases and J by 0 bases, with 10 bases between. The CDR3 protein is CASSDGLATNEKLFF. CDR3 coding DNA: TGTGCCAGCAGCGACGGCCTTGCAACTAATGAAAAACTGTTTTTT.

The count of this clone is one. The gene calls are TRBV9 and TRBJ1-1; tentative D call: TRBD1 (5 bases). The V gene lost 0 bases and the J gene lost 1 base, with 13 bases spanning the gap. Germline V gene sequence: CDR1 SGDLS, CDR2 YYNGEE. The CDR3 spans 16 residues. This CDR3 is CASSVASDTGNTEAFF. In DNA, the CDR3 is TGTGCCAGCAGCGTAGCGAGCGATACAGGGAACACTGAAGCTTTCTTT.

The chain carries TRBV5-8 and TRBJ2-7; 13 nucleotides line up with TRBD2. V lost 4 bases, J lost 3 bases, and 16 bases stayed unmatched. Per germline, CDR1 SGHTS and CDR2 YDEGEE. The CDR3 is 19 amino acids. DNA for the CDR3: TGTGCCAGCAGCCGGCTGGGGGACGGGAGGACTAGCGGGAGCTACGAGCAGTACTTC. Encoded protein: CASSRLGDGRTSGSYEQYF.

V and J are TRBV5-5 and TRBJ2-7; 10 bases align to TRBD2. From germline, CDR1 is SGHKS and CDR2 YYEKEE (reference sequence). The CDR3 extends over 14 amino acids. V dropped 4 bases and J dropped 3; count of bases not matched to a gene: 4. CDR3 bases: TGTGCCAGCAGCGCCTCTAGCGGGAGCTACGAGCAGTACTTC. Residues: CASSASSGSYEQYF.

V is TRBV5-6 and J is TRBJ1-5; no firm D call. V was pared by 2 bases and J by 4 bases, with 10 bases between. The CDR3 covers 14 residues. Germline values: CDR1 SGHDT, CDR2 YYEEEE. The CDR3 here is CASSFSGPNQPQHF. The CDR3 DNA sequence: TGTGCCAGCAGCTTTTCAGGTCCTAATCAGCCCCAGCATTTT.

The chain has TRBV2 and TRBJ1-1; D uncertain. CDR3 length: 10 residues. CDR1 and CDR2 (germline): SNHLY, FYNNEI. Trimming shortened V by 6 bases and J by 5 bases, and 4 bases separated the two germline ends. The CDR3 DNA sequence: TGTGCCAGCAGAGCTACTGAAGCTTTCTTT. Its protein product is CASRATEAFF. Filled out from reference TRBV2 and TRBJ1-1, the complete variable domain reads EPEVTQTPSHQVTQMGQEVILRCVPISNHLYFYWYRQILGQKVEFLVSFYNNEISEKSEIFDDQFSVERPDGSNFTLKIRSTKLEDSAMYFCASRATEAFFGQGTRLTVV.

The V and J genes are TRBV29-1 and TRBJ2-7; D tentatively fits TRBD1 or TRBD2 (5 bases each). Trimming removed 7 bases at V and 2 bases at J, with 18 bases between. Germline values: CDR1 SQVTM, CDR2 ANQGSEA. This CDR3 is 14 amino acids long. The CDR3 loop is CSATVRDRPYEQYF. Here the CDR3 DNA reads TGCAGCGCTACGGTCCGGGACCGACCCTACGAGCAGTACTTC.

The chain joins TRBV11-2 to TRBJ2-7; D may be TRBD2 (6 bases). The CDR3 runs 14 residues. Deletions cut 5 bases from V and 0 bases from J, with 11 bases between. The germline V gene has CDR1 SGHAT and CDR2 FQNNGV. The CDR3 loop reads CASSVSGNSYEQYF. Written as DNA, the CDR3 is TGTGCCAGCAGCGTTAGCGGTAACTCCTACGAGCAGTACTTC.

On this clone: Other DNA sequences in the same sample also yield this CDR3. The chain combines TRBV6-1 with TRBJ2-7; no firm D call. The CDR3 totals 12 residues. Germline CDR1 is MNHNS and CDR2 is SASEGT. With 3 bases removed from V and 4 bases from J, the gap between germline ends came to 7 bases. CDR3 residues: CASSEGSYEQYF. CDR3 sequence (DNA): TGTGCCAGCAGTGAGGGTTCTTACGAGCAGTACTTC.

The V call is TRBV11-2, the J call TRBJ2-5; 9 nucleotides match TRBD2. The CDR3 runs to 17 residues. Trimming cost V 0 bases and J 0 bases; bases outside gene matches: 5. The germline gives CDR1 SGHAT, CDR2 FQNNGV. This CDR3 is CASSLDSLAGDQETQYF. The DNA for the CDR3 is TGTGCCAGCAGCTTAGATTCGTTAGCGGGGGACCAAGAGACCCAGTACTTC.

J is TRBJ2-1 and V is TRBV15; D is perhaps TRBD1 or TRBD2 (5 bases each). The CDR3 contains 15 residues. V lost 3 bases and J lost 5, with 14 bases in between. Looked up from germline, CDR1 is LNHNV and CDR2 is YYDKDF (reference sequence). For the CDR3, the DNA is TGTGCCACCAGCAGGGGGACCAAGCCACACAATGAGCAGTTCTTC. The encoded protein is CATSRGTKPHNEQFF.

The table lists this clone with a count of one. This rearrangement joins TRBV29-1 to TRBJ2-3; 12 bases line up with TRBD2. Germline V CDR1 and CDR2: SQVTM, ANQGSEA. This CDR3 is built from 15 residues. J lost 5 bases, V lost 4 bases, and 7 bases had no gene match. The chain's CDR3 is CSVVASGRVGDTQYF. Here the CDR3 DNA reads TGCAGCGTTGTGGCTAGCGGGAGGGTCGGAGATACGCAGTATTTT.

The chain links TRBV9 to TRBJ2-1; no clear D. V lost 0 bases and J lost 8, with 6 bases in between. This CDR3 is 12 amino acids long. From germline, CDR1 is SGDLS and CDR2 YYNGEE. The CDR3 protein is CASSVGDYEQFF. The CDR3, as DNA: TGTGCCAGCAGCGTAGGAGATTATGAGCAGTTCTTC.